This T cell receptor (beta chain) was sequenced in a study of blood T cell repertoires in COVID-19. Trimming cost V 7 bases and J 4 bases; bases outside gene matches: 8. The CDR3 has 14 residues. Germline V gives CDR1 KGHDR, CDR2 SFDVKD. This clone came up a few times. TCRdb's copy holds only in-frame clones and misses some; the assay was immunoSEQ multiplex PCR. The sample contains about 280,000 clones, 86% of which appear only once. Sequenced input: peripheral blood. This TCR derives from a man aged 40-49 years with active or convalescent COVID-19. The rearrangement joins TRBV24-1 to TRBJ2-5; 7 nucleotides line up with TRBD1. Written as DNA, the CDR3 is TGTGCCACCAGCCAGACAGGGTTAGGAGAGACCCAGTACTTC. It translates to CATSQTGLGETQYF.